This entry describes one T cell receptor (beta chain). What it recognizes is unknown. The junction had 1 base not matched to a gene; V was cut back by 1 base and J by 3 bases. CDR3 size: 13 residues. Per germline, CDR1 SGHRS and CDR2 YFSETQ. TCRdb's table, derived via immunoSEQ multiplex PCR, lists solely in-frame clones and lacks some. The data hold about 2 million clones, with about 95% observed a single time. The sample is drawn from a study of shared clonotypes between healthy human individuals. Study-wide context: Three CD4 naive, three CD4 memory, two CD8 naive and one CD8 memory plate were used per donor.

Points from the study as a whole: The represented genetic and exposure-history diversity was limited by the small number of donors.

Only Caucasian adults living in Nashville, Tennessee made up the donor group. The chain employs TRBV5-1 and TRBJ2-7; 7 nucleotides match TRBD1. This TCR was sampled from a man aged 18 to 30 in good health. The specimen sequenced was naive CD4+ T cells sorted from blood. As for subset: CD45RA+ positively selected. The CDR3 DNA follows: TGCGCCAGCAGCTTGTGGGACAGCTACGAGCAGTACTTC. Encoded protein: CASSLWDSYEQYF.